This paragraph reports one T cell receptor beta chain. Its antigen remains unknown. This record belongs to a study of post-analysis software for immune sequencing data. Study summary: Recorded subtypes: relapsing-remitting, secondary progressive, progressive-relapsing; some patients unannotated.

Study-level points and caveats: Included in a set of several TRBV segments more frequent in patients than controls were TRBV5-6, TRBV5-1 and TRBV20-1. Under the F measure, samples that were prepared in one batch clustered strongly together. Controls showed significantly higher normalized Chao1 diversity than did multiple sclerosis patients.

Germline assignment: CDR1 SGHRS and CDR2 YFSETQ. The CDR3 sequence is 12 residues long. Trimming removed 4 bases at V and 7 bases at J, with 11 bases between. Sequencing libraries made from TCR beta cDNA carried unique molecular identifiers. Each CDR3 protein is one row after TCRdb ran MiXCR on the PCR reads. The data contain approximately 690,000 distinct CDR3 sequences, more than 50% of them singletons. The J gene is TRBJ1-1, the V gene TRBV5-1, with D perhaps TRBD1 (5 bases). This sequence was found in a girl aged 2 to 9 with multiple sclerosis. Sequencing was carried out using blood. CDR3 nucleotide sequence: TGCGCCAGCAGCACAGGAGGCATTGAAGCTTTCTTT. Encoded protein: CASSTGGIEAFF.